These 11 T cell receptor beta chains were sequenced from one sample in a study of blood T cell repertoires in COVID-19. Sequencing was performed with immunoSEQ multiplex PCR; in TCRdb, only in-frame clones are kept and a portion is missing. The sample has approximately 80,000 clones, approximately 76% seen once; the top ten hold roughly 15%. What was sequenced was peripheral blood. These receptors all stem from a man between 65 and 85 years old with active or convalescent COVID-19.

The chain recombines TRBV11-2 with TRBJ1-4; 7 bases align to TRBD1. Trimming removed 5 bases from V and 7 bases from J; junction bases left unmatched: 13. The CDR3 consists of 16 residues. Per germline, CDR1 SGHAT and CDR2 FQNNGV. For the CDR3, the DNA is TGTGCCAGCAGCGCTGATAACCGGGACAGTCGTGAAAAACTGTTTTTT. Its protein product is CASSADNRDSREKLFF.

This clone was recorded once. This sequence joins TRBV24-1 and TRBJ2-2; 7 bases line up with TRBD1. V gave up 6 bases and J gave up 5 bases; unmatched junction bases: 8. Germline V gene lookup returns CDR1 KGHDR and CDR2 SFDVKD. The CDR3 is 15 residues long. CDR3 nucleotides: TGTGCCACCAGTAGAGGGACAGATTCTACCGGGGAGCTGTTTTTT. This encodes CATSRGTDSTGELFF.

DNA for the CDR3: TGCAGCGTTGCTCTAGCGGGGGGCGGGGATACGCAGTATTTT. Encoded protein: CSVALAGGGDTQYF. J is TRBJ2-3 and V is TRBV29-1; 11 bases map to TRBD2. CDR3 length equals 14 residues. In germline, CDR1 is SQVTM, CDR2 ANQGSEA. V gave up 4 bases and J gave up 6 bases; unmatched junction bases: 6.

The V call is TRBV5-1, the J call TRBJ2-7; TRBD1 matches at 8 bases. This CDR3 comprises 13 residues. CDR1 and CDR2 (germline): SGHRS, YFSETQ. V lost 3 bases and J lost 3; bases outside the gene matches: 2. The CDR3 spells CASSWGTGYEQYF. CDR3 coding DNA: TGCGCCAGCAGCTGGGGGACAGGCTACGAGCAGTACTTC.

The count of this clone is one. The chain links TRBV7-9 to TRBJ1-1; D remains ambiguous. Germline assignment: CDR1 SEHNR and CDR2 FQNEAQ (reference sequence). The germline V and J ends were trimmed by 3 bases and 1 base, with 12 bases remaining between them. The CDR3 has 15 amino acids. The CDR3 sequence is CASSLQGGRNTEAFF. As DNA, the CDR3 is TGTGCCAGCAGCTTGCAAGGCGGCAGGAACACTGAAGCTTTCTTT.

The CDR3 coding sequence is TGTGCCTGGAGTACGGGACAGGGAAACATTCAGTACTTC. It encodes CAWSTGQGNIQYF. The genes are TRBV30 and TRBJ2-4, with 9 positions matching TRBD1. Trimming took 2 bases from V and 6 from J; bases not matched to a gene: 2. The germline CDR1 and CDR2 sequences are GTSNPN and SVGIG (reference sequence). CDR3 length equals 13 residues. The variable domain in full, completed from reference TRBV30 and TRBJ2-4, reads SQTIHQWPATLVQPVGSPLSLECTVEGTSNPNLYWYRQAAGRGLQLLFYSVGIGQISSEVPQNLSASRPQDRQFILSSKKLLLSDSGFYLCAWSTGQGNIQYFGAGTRLSVL.

The chain employs TRBV30 and TRBJ1-2; 7 bases are a match to TRBD1. Looked up from germline, CDR1 is GTSNPN and CDR2 is SVGIG (reference sequence). The CDR3 runs 14 residues. V shed 2 bases, J shed 6 bases, and the junction held 9 bases outside the gene matches. CDR3 protein: CAWSPILTGNGYTF. Written as DNA, the CDR3 is TGTGCCTGGAGTCCAATATTGACAGGGAATGGCTACACCTTC.

V and J are TRBV3-1 (or the pseudogene TRBV3-2) and TRBJ1-1, with a tentative D call TRBD1 (5 bases). The CDR3 spans 14 residues. Looked up from germline, CDR1 is LGHDT and CDR2 is YNNKEL (reference sequence). Trimming removed 4 bases from V and 1 base from J, with 10 bases in between. This CDR3 is CASSRGGGNTEAFF. In nucleotides, the CDR3 is TGTGCCAGCAGCCGCGGGGGGGGGAACACTGAAGCTTTCTTT.

J is TRBJ2-2 and V is TRBV30; 14 bases line up with TRBD2. Trimming cost V 2 bases and J 4 bases; bases outside gene matches: 6. This CDR3 region has 17 residues. Per the germline V gene, CDR1 is GTSNPN and CDR2 is SVGIG (reference sequence). CDR3 loop: CAWSKTSGGAATGELFF. The CDR3 DNA reads TGTGCCTGGAGTAAGACTAGCGGGGGGGCGGCCACCGGGGAGCTGTTTTTT.

The chain carries TRBV7-3 and TRBJ1-6; D perhaps matches TRBD1 (5 bases). The CDR3 loop spans 15 amino acids. Trimming stripped 2 bases from V and 8 bases from J, with 13 bases between. Germline V gene data show CDR1 as SGHTA and CDR2 as FQGTGA. DNA for the CDR3: TGTGCCAGCAGCTTATCCGGGACTGACGATTCACCCCTCCACTTT. Translated: CASSLSGTDDSPLHF.

This clone was counted between two and nine times. DNA of the CDR3: TGTGCCAACGGTTTGCGGGAGAATGAAAAACTGTTTTTT. It is translated as CANGLRENEKLFF. The chain carries TRBV30 and TRBJ1-4; D call uncertain. The CDR3 runs 13 residues. The ends were cut back, 8 bases at V and 5 bases at J, with 15 bases in the middle. Germline CDR1 and CDR2: GTSNPN and SVGIG (reference sequence).